Detailed here is one T cell receptor beta chain. What it binds is unknown. The treatment: 15 to 20 received Ad26.COV2.S at low or high dose, single or two shots; roughly 5 received placebo; per-sample allocation not given. Repertoires come from day 63 after the first vaccine or placebo injection. The shot given was an Ad26 vector that makes Wuhan-strain SARS-CoV-2 spike. The sample originates from a study of Ad26.COV2.S vaccination and SARS-CoV-2 variants. On the study more broadly: Ad26.COV2.S arm of COV1001 included the donor. Ad26.COV2.S was injected intramuscularly once or twice, 56 days apart.

The length of the CDR3 is 11 residues. Per the germline V gene, CDR1 is MDHEN and CDR2 is SYDVKM. Trimming took 8 bases from V and 5 from J, leaving 8 bases between them. Overall study findings and caveats: Participants in the vaccine arm had higher spike-specific TCR breadth; placebo recipients had lower.

Libraries were prepared by immunoSEQ multiplex PCR; TCRdb keeps only in-frame clonotypes and omits some of them. The table has roughly 420,000 clones, nearly 90% seen once. The clonotype originates from a person aged 18 to 59 who received the Ad26.COV2.S COVID-19 vaccine or a placebo. The V gene is TRBV28, the J gene TRBJ2-3; no clear D. The specimen was peripheral blood, collected in a trial of Ad26.COV2.S vaccine versus placebo. CDR3 loop: CASGTGDTQYF. CDR3 bases: TGTGCCAGCGGAACTGGAGATACGCAGTATTTT.